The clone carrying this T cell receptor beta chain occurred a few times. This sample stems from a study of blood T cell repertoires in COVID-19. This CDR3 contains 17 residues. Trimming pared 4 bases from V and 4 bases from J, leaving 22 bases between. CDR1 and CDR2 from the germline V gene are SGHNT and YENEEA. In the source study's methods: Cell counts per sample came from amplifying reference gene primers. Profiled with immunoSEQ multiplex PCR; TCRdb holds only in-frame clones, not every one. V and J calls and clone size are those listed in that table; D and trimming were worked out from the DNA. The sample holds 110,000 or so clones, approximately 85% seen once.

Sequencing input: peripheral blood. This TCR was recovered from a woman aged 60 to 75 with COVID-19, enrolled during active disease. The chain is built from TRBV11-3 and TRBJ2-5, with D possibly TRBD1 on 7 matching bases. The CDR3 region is CASSSGDITGVGETQYF. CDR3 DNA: TGTGCCAGCAGCTCGGGAGACATTACAGGGGTTGGAGAGACCCAGTACTTC.